Listed below are T cell receptor beta chains from one sample, sequenced in a study of beta chain features in type 1 diabetes. Only in-frame clones appear in the TCRdb table, and some are missing; sequencing was by immunoSEQ multiplex PCR. Of 150,000 to 190,000 clones in the sample, about 9.4% were seen once. The specimen was central memory CD4+ T cells from blood. The origin of the receptors is a man younger than 45 with type 1 diabetes. Each CDR3 is given with its conserved first and last residue. A D gene is named only where the DNA matches it firmly. Some rows have no size entry. The others give once, few or many, or a class for an expanded clone.

D	size	V	J	CDR3	DNA
TRBD1	few	TRBV6-1	TRBJ2-7	CASMDRGLDEQYF	TGTGCCAGCATGGACAGGGGGCTTGACGAGCAGTACTTC
TRBD2	few	TRBV6-6	TRBJ2-7	CASSAGTSGTPYEQYF	TGTGCCAGCAGTGCCGGGACTAGCGGGACCCCCTACGAGCAGTACTTC
.	.	TRBV28	TRBJ2-1	CASSSAQRSELFF	TGTGCCAGCAGTTCCGCTCAGCGGAGTGAGTTGTTCTTC
.	.	TRBV14	TRBJ2-7	CASSQANSYYEQYF	TGTGCCAGCAGCCAAGCAAACAGTTACTACGAGCAGTACTTC
TRBD1	.	TRBV18	TRBJ2-1	CASSAGTGWNEQFF	TGTGCCAGCTCAGCCGGGACAGGGTGGAATGAGCAGTTCTTC
TRBD1	few	TRBV18	TRBJ2-5	CASSPGQGIVETQYF	TGTGCCAGCTCACCGGGACAGGGTATAGTAGAGACCCAGTACTTC
TRBD2	.	TRBV7-8	TRBJ2-7	CASSLTGTSSYEQYF	TGTGCCAGCAGCTTAACGGGGACTAGCAGCTACGAGCAGTACTTC
TRBD2	.	TRBV28	TRBJ2-3	CASKREGTDTQYF	TGTGCCAGTAAGCGGGAGGGCACAGATACGCAGTATTTT
.	few	TRBV4-2	TRBJ2-2	CASSPWKAVNTGELFF	TGTGCCAGCAGCCCCTGGAAAGCGGTTAACACCGGGGAGCTGTTTTTT
.	.	TRBV18	TRBJ2-1	CASSLDRYNEQFF	TGTGCCAGCTCACTCGACAGATACAATGAGCAGTTCTTC
.	.	TRBV7-9	TRBJ2-5	CASSPKRRLQETQYF	TGTGCCAGCAGCCCGAAGCGACGGCTCCAAGAGACCCAGTACTTC
.	few	TRBV6-1	TRBJ1-1	CASSDSLNTEAFF	TGTGCCAGCAGCGACAGCCTGAACACTGAAGCTTTCTTT
TRBD1	few	TRBV9	TRBJ1-4	CASSGRSYTGGNEKLFF	TGTGCCAGCAGCGGGCGATCCTATACAGGGGGGAATGAAAAACTGTTTTTT
TRBD1	few	TRBV4-2	TRBJ2-1	CASSQGDRYNEQFF	TGTGCCAGCAGCCAAGGGGACAGGTACAATGAGCAGTTCTTC
TRBD1	.	TRBV28	TRBJ2-4	CASSFGTGSYIQYF	TGTGCCAGCAGTTTCGGGACAGGGTCGTACATTCAGTACTTC
TRBD1	few	TRBV6-5	TRBJ2-2	CASSRYRGIGELFF	TGTGCCAGCAGTCGATACAGGGGGATCGGGGAGCTGTTTTTT
TRBD2	many	TRBV29-1	TRBJ2-1	CSVESRFGTSGYNEQFF	TGCAGCGTTGAAAGTCGGTTTGGGACTAGCGGATACAATGAGCAGTTCTTC
.	few	TRBV29-1	TRBJ1-3	CSGIRDGNTIYF	TGCAGCGGTATCAGGGATGGAAACACCATATATTTT
.	.	TRBV6-6	TRBJ1-2	CASSLRGGLRGYTF	TGTGCCAGCAGTCTCCGGGGGGGGCTTCGTGGCTACACCTTC
TRBD2	.	TRBV30	TRBJ2-1	CASDASGGNEQFF	TGTGCCTCTGACGCTAGCGGAGGTAATGAGCAGTTCTTC
.	.	TRBV11-1	TRBJ2-7	CASSLGGGDEQYF	TGTGCCAGCAGCTTAGGAGGGGGTGACGAGCAGTACTTC
TRBD2	.	TRBV27	TRBJ2-1	CASSFVAGGKYNEQFF	TGTGCCAGCAGTTTCGTCGCGGGGGGAAAATACAATGAGCAGTTCTTC
TRBD1	few	TRBV11-2	TRBJ2-3	CASRDFRGQGDGDTQYF	TGTGCCAGCAGAGACTTCCGAGGACAGGGGGACGGAGATACGCAGTATTTT
.	few	TRBV4-1	TRBJ1-2	CASSQDGRRGRGGYTF	TGCGCCAGCAGCCAAGACGGTAGGAGGGGTCGGGGCGGCTACACCTTC
TRBD1	few	TRBV11-2	TRBJ2-5	CASSVVAGTGWGGQYF	TGTGCCAGCAGCGTCGTCGCCGGGACAGGGTGGGGTGGCCAGTACTTC
.	many	TRBV29-1	TRBJ1-1	CSVHRELGTEAFF	TGCAGCGTCCACAGGGAGTTGGGCACTGAAGCTTTCTTT
TRBD1	.	TRBV18	TRBJ2-3	CASSRGTGGDTQYF	TGTGCCAGCTCCCGCGGGACAGGGGGAGATACGCAGTATTTT